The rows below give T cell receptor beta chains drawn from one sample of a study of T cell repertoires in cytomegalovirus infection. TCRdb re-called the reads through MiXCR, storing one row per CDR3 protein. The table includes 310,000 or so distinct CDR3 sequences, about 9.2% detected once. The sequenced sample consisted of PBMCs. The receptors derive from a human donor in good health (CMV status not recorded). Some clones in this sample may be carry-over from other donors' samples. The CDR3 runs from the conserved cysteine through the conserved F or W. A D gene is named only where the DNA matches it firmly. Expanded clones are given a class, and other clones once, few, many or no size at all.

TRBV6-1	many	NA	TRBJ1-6	TGTGCCACACAAGGGGGCTATAATTCACCCCTCCACTTT	CATQGGYNSPLHF
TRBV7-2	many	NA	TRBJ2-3	TGTGCCAGCAGCCCACCTTCAGATACGCAGTATTTT	CASSPPSDTQYF
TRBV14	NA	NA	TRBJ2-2	TGTGCCAGCAGCCATATTCGGTGGTCCGGGGAGCTGTTTTTT	CASSHIRWSGELFF
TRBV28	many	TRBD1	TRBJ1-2	TGTGCCAGCAGTTTAAAAGGGACAGCTAACTATGGCTACACCTTC	CASSLKGTANYGYTF
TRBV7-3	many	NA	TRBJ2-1	TGTGCCAGCAGCCACGTAGGGGTCGCGGGCTACAATGAGCAGTTCTTC	CASSHVGVAGYNEQFF
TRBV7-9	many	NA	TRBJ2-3	TGTGCCACCGGTGGGGCAAGAAGACTGACAGATACGCAGTATTTT	CATGGARRLTDTQYF
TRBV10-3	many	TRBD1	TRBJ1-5	TGTGCCGCCGGGACAGGGGAAAAAAGCAATCAGCCCCAGCATTTT	CAAGTGEKSNQPQHF
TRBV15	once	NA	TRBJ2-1	TGTGCCACCGAAATGGGAACGGGCAATGAGCAGTTCTTC	CATEMGTGNEQFF
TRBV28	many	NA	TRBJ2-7	TGTGCCAGCATGTCCCCAACTTCCTACGAGCAGTACTTC	CASMSPTSYEQYF
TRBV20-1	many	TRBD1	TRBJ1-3	TGCAGTGCTCCCAGGGGGGCAGGCTCTGGAAACACCATATATTTT	CSAPRGAGSGNTIYF
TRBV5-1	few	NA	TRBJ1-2	TGCGCCAGCAGCTTGCGGTTGGGGGATATCGCCGGCTACACCTTC	CASSLRLGDIAGYTF
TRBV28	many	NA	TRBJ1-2	TGTGCCAGCAGCGTCGCCCCCTTTCAGGGCTACACCTTC	CASSVAPFQGYTF
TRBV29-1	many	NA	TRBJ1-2	TGCAGCGTTGAGGACCAAGATAACTATGGCTACACCTTC	CSVEDQDNYGYTF
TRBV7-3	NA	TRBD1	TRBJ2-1	TGTGCCAGCAGCTTAAGACCGGGACAGGGGACCTACAATGAGCAGTTCTTC	CASSLRPGQGTYNEQFF
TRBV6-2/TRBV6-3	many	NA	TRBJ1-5	TGTGCCAGCAGTTACCCCACGGCAGGCGTGAAGCCCCAGCATTTT	CASSYPTAGVKPQHF
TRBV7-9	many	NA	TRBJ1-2	TGTGCCAGCAGCTTAGTTGGCAGGGACGATGGCTACACCTTC	CASSLVGRDDGYTF
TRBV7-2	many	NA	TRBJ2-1	TGTGCCAGCAGTTTTGAGGTCAATGAGCAGTTCTTC	CASSFEVNEQFF
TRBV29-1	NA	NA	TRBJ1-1	TGCAGCGTTGAGGTTCAGGGCGGCACTGAAGCTTTCTTT	CSVEVQGGTEAFF
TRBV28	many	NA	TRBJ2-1	TGTGCCAGCAGTAATCTGAGGGGCAACTACAATGAGCAGTTCTTC	CASSNLRGNYNEQFF
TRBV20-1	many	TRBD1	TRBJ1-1	TGCAGTGCAAGCAGGGGGTACACTGAAGCTTTCTTT	CSASRGYTEAFF
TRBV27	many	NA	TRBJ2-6	TGTGCCAGCAGTTTGGGCGTCTCTGGGGCCAACGTCCTGACTTTC	CASSLGVSGANVLTF
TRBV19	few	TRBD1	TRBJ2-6	TGTGCCAGTAGTGGATCCGGGACAGAAACTTTC	CASSGSGTETF
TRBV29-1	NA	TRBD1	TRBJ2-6	TGCAGCGCCCTGACAGGGCTAACTGGGGCCAACGTCCTGACTTTC	CSALTGLTGANVLTF
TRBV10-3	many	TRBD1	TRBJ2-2	TGTGCCATCACGAGACAGGGTGATGTTCCCGGGGAGCTGTTTTTT	CAITRQGDVPGELFF